This paragraph covers one T cell receptor beta chain sequence. It has no known antigen specificity. No base qualities exist here, and no much larger clone lies one base off it. The data are from a study of shared clonotypes between healthy human individuals (dated by TCRdb to about 2020). A note on the overall study: A few men and a couple of women, aged 18 to 49 years, made up the cohort. Per donor, three plates each were used for CD4 naive and CD4 memory, two for CD8 naive, and one for CD8 memory. To estimate repertoire size and how much clonotypes are shared between individuals, the study performed deep sequencing of blood TCR repertoires from a few healthy adults. To increase sequencing depth and limit assay-specific biases, different laboratories used diverse techniques to prepare libraries and sequence TCR repertoires. Between about 0.8 and 9 billion PBMCs per donor were obtained by leukapheresis. The paper's findings and limits, for the study overall: Pairwise subsampling led to the expectation that sequencing depth would affect the degree of clonotype sharing among donors. Estimated clonotype richness was generally larger for naive than for memory subsets. Even with the large sequencing depth, rarefaction of the sorted-subset datasets indicated that sequencing was incomplete. Only blood was sampled, and tissue TCR repertoires likely differ from those in blood. Compared with non-shared clonotypes, clonotypes shared by all four sorted-subset donors had higher generation probabilities. The genetic and exposure-history diversity represented was limited by the small number of donors. Across four donors, roughly 5.4% of naive CD4, 3% to 4% of naive CD8, roughly 2.2% of memory CD4, and approximately 0.4% of memory CD8 clonotypes were shared.

TCR CDR3 regions were amplified from genomic DNA by multiplex PCR using the deep immunoSEQ assay. For each cell subset, the extracted genomic DNA was distributed evenly across all wells of several immunoSEQ 96-well plates, and each plate served as one replicate. For sorted subsets, around 200 ng genomic DNA, equal to tens of thousands of T cell genomes, was loaded into each replicate PCR. Purified libraries were measured with a Qubit 3.0 fluorometer, size-checked on a Bioanalyzer 2100, and measured again with the KAPA Library Quantification kit. Each immunoSEQ 96-well plate was sequenced on its own single-read 150-cycle Illumina NextSeq 550 flow cell. The published analysis was carried out like this. Because only junctional sequences without quality scores were contained in the immunoSEQ output, filtering matching that applied to full-length reads could not be performed. To assign V/J genes and CDR3, sequences were annotated against IMGT germline references using PyIR, a Python wrapper for IgBLAST v1.9. Reads with weak V/J assignments (E-value above 1e-6), missing CDR3, stop codons, out-of-frame junctions, or ambiguous translated residues were removed. V3J clonotypes were defined by identical inferred V gene, J gene, and CDR3 amino acid sequence. Percentage overlap between repertoires was calculated by dividing the number of shared unique clonotypes by the size of the smaller repertoire. Three approaches were used to assess repertoire richness: RTK rarefaction, the Chao1 estimator, and Recon v2.1 estimates of unobserved clonotypes. Generation probabilities for all TCRbeta clonotypes obtained by the gDNA method from a handful of donors were computed using OLGA. As stored in TCRdb, this immuneACCESS dataset retains in-frame rearrangements with V and J assigned. A fraction of the clones does not appear; measured against another copy, unresolved V genes explain less than half of the discrepancy, and the remainder lacks a known reason. Clonal size and the V and J genes are those of that table, whereas D and trimming came from the DNA. The sample table lists 2 million to 3 million clones, more than 85% of them with a count of one. The biggest ten clones account for 0.36% of the sample.

Healthy HIV-negative adults with no recently reported acute infections or vaccinations were included as donors. Every donor was a Caucasian adult residing in Nashville, Tennessee, USA. CD4+ T cells were enriched through magnetic negative selection, after which naive cells were positively selected on CD45RA and the remaining negative fraction served as the memory subset. Blood was collected by leukapheresis, and PBMCs were isolated by Ficoll-Histopaque density gradient centrifugation and then cryopreserved in liquid nitrogen vapor phase. Purity and quantity of every magnetically sorted T cell population were checked by analytical flow cytometry. Each sorted fraction had its genomic DNA isolated and then quantified by UV absorbance on a Nanodrop 2000c. Looking up the germline V gene yields CDR1 SGHTA and CDR2 FQGNSA. Trimmed from V: 0 bases; trimmed from J: 0 bases; junction bases lacking a gene match: 3. Reading from cysteine to phenylalanine, the CDR3 counts 16 amino acids. Solely the CDR3 DNA is kept, with 48 bases framed from the first base.

Sequencing was done on a sample of naive CD4+ T cells from PBMCs. This specimen's cell subset or site label, per the study, means: CD45RA+ positively selected. This chain is built from TRBV7-2 and TRBJ2-7, with TRBD2 identical over 9 junction bases. The TCR was taken from a man aged 18 to 29 in good health. Some clones in this sample may be carry-over from other donors' samples. The CDR3 protein: CASSLALAGHSYEQYF. At the DNA level, the sequence is TGTGCCAGCAGCTTAGCGCTAGCGGGACACTCCTACGAGCAGTACTTC.